This T cell receptor beta chain came from a study (dated by TCRdb to between 2014 and 2017). Regarding the research as a whole: Whether tumor-infiltrating Tregs in breast cancer are recruited from blood Tregs or converted in situ from other CD4+ T cell subsets was tested.

CD4+CD45RO+CD25- cells were isolated as memory CD4+ T cells. Tregs, naive and memory CD4+ T cells from tumor, blood and ipsilateral draining lymph nodes of roughly 5 breast cancer patients underwent full-length TCR alpha and beta sequencing. Tumor tissue and lymph nodes obtained by ipsilateral axillary dissection were perfused with PBS, cut into small pieces and digested using collagenase I and hyaluronidase. Sorted cell populations were confirmed by FACS to exceed 90% purity. Results the study describes overall, beyond this receptor: Tumor memory CD4+ T cell TCR gene usage was found to cluster with blood and lymph node memory CD4+ cells and with lymph node naive CD4+ cells. The larger-cohort validation was restricted to a single TCR beta V-J rearrangement rather than whole repertoires. The TCR alpha and beta sequences of tumor-infiltrating Tregs showed the greatest overlap with tumor naive CD4+ T cells, followed by blood naive CD4+ T cells.

Measured from the cysteine to the phenylalanine, the CDR3 is 15 residues long. Just CDR3 DNA is preserved here, 45 bases in frame from base 1. V loses 5 bases at its end and J loses 4 bases; junction bases beyond the gene matches: 10. Full-length TCR variable regions were amplified by 5' RACE PCR with constant-region reverse primers, followed by semi-nested PCR with Nested Universal Primer A. Using the ReliaPrep RNA Cell Miniprep System, total RNA was extracted, and the SMARTer RACE 5'/3' Kit was then used to reverse transcribe the RNA into 5'RACE-ready cDNA. Full-length TCR alpha and beta libraries were barcoded with multiplex adaptors and sequenced on an Illumina MiSeq. For the original study's pipeline: Sequencing data were pooled across the five patients for each of nine subset-tissue groups and compared by unsupervised clustering of TCR gene usage. Repertoire similarity was calculated with the Morisita-Horn index, weighting shared sequences by their contribution to each repertoire. TCRdb reanalyzed the raw reads on its own, using fastp at Q25 for trimming and MiXCR for clone calling, and kept in-frame beta chains. Rows matching on CDR3 protein sequence are summarized as one entry with the most common DNA and genes. These V and J calls derive from TCRdb rather than the authors' analysis. In all, the sample holds under 65,000 distinct CDR3 sequences, and roughly 28% of those were seen once. The ten biggest clones cover 2.5% to 3.5% of the sample.

In the case of this clonotype: Its binding antigen is unknown. The input lacks base qualities; no much larger clone sits a single base away.

This chain is built from TRBV12-3 or TRBV12-4 and TRBJ1-2, with 7 bases in between that match TRBD1. The source material was tumor-infiltrating memory CD4+ T cells sorted from the breast tumor. What this sample's cell subset or site label stands for: memory CD4+ T cells, CD4+CD45RO+CD25-. This receptor was identified in a female donor with breast cancer. Here is the DNA: TGTGCCAGCAGTCGCAACGGAGGGACAGTCTATGGCTACACCTTC. Its translation reads: CASSRNGGTVYGYTF.